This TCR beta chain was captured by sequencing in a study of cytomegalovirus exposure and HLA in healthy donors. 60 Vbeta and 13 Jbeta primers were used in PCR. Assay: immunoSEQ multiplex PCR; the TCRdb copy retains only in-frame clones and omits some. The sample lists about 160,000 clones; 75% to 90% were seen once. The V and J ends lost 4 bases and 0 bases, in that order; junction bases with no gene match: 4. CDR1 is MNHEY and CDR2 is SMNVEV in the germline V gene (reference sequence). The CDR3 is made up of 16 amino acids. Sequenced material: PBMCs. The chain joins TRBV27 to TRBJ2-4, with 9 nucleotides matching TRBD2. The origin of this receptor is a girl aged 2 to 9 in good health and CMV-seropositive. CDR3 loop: CASSSLAGVAKNIQYF. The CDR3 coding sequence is TGTGCCAGCAGTTCACTAGCGGGTGTAGCCAAAAACATTCAGTACTTC.